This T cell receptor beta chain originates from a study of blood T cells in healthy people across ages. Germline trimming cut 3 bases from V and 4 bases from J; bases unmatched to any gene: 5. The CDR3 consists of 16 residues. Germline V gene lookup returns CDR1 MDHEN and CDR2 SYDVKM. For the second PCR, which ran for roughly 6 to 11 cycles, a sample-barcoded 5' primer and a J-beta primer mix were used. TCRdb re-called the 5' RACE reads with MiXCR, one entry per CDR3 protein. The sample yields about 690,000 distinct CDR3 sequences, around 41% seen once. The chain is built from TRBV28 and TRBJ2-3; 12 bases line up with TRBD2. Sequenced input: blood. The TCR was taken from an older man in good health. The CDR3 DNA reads TGTGCCAGCAGTTTGTCTAGCGGGAGGGCCTCAGATACGCAGTATTTT. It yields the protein CASSLSSGRASDTQYF.